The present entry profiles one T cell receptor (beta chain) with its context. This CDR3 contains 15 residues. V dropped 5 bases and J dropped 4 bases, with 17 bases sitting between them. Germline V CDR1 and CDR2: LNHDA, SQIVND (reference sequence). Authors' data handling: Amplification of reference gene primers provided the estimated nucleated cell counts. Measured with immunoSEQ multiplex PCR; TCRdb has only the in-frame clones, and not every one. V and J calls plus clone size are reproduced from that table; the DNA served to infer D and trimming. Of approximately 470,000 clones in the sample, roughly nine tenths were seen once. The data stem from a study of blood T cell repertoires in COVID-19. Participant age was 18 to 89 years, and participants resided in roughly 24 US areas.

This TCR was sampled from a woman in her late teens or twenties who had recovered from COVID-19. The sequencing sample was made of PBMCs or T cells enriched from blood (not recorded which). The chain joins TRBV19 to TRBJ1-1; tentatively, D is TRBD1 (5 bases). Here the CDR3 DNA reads TGTGCCAGTAGTCTAGGGACTTACCTTATCACTGAAGCTTTCTTT. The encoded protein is CASSLGTYLITEAFF. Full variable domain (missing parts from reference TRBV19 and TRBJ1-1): DGGITQSPKYLFRKEGQNVTLSCEQNLNHDAMYWYRQDPGQGLRLIYYSQIVNDFQKGDIAEGYSVSREKKESFPLTVTSAQKNPTAFYLCASSLGTYLITEAFFGQGTRLTVV.